Listed below are T cell receptor beta chains from one sample, sequenced in a study of T cells in localized non-small cell lung cancer. Method: immunoSEQ multiplex PCR; TCRdb's copy keeps in-frame clones and lacks some. The repertoire holds about 33,000 clones, with about 90% as singletons. The sample consisted of peripheral blood, taken before any cancer treatment. The receptors stem from a female donor at least 60 years old with stage I lung adenocarcinoma. Each CDR3 is given with its conserved first and last residue. Each record gives: clone size, D gene, J gene, V gene, CDR3 protein, CDR3 DNA. D genes are given only for firm matches. Clone size, where shown, is once, few, many, or a class for clones that have expanded.

NA NA TRBJ1-4 TRBV19 CASSKGVRGVLPEKLFF TGTGCCAGTAGTAAGGGTGTCCGGGGAGTTTTACCTGAAAAACTGTTTTTT
NA TRBD1 TRBJ2-3 TRBV14 CASSQQTGITDTQYF TGTGCCAGCAGCCAACAGACAGGGATCACAGATACGCAGTATTTT
NA NA TRBJ1-2 TRBV30 CAWNSQRRYTF TGTGCCTGGAACAGCCAGCGACGCTACACCTTC
NA TRBD2 TRBJ2-5 TRBV2 CASSVGTSSETQYF TGTGCCAGCAGTGTGGGGACTAGCAGTGAGACCCAGTACTTC
NA NA TRBJ2-2 TRBV5-4 CASSSPTVGGTGELFF TGTGCCAGCAGCTCTCCCACCGTCGGCGGGACCGGGGAGCTGTTTTTT
NA TRBD1 TRBJ1-2 TRBV5-1 CASSMVTGGNYGYTF TGCGCCAGCAGCATGGTGACAGGGGGAAACTATGGCTACACCTTC
NA NA TRBJ2-5 TRBV5-6 CASSWGQETQYF TGTGCCAGCAGCTGGGGACAAGAGACCCAGTACTTC
NA NA TRBJ2-7 TRBV11-3 CASSSEPNLGYEQYF TGTGCCAGCAGCTCCGAGCCGAATTTGGGCTACGAGCAGTACTTC
once NA TRBJ2-3 TRBV11-2 CASSLIPGATDTQYF TGTGCCAGCAGCTTAATACCGGGGGCCACAGATACGCAGTATTTT
NA TRBD1 TRBJ1-1 TRBV7-9 CASSRTWTDRVNTEAFF TGTGCCAGCAGCCGAACCTGGACAGACAGGGTGAACACTGAAGCTTTCTTT
NA NA TRBJ1-1 TRBV30 CAWTGMNTEAFF TGTGCCTGGACAGGGATGAACACTGAAGCTTTCTTT
few NA TRBJ2-5 TRBV6-6 CASSIGETQYF TGTGCCAGCAGTATCGGAGAGACCCAGTACTTC
once TRBD1 TRBJ2-2 TRBV19 CASSRTGGRQGNTGELFF TGTGCCAGTAGCCGGACAGGGGGCCGGCAAGGAAACACCGGGGAGCTGTTTTTT
NA TRBD1 TRBJ2-7 TRBV11-3 CASSLEQGQRWDEQYF TGTGCCAGCAGCTTAGAACAGGGGCAGCGTTGGGACGAGCAGTACTTC
NA TRBD2 TRBJ2-1 TRBV11-3 CASSPVLAGGPNEQFF TGTGCCAGCAGCCCGGTCCTAGCGGGGGGGCCCAATGAGCAGTTCTTC
NA TRBD1 TRBJ1-2 TRBV2 CASSERTGAPLGYTF TGTGCCAGCAGTGAGAGGACAGGCGCCCCTCTCGGCTACACCTTC
few TRBD1 TRBJ1-6 TRBV7-8 CASSLSLQGPLHF TGTGCCAGCAGCTTATCCCTACAGGGGCCCCTCCACTTT
NA NA TRBJ2-3 TRBV6-1 CASSGNRARSDTQYF TGTGCCAGCAGTGGTAACAGGGCCCGCAGCGATACGCAGTATTTT
NA TRBD1 TRBJ2-7 TRBV11-2 CASSSQGAHYEQYF TGTGCCAGCAGCTCACAGGGGGCCCACTACGAGCAGTACTTC
once NA TRBJ1-3 TRBV7-2 CASSLWETAGNTIYF TGTGCCAGCAGCTTATGGGAGACGGCTGGAAACACCATATATTTT
NA NA TRBJ1-1 TRBV30 CASAIGPEAFF TGTGCCTCTGCCATTGGCCCTGAAGCTTTCTTT
NA NA TRBJ1-2 TRBV5-5 CASSVGTSGSYGYTF TGTGCCAGCAGCGTTGGCACGTCTGGGTCCTATGGCTACACCTTC
NA NA TRBJ2-7 TRBV10-3 CATSGLHEQYF TGTGCCACCTCGGGGCTCCACGAGCAGTACTTC
NA TRBD1 TRBJ1-2 TRBV6-5 CASSYQGAVGYTF TGTGCCAGCAGTTACCAGGGGGCGGTAGGCTACACCTTC
once NA TRBJ2-4 TRBV18 CASSPSWADDIQYF TGTGCCAGCTCACCAAGTTGGGCAGATGACATTCAGTACTTC
NA TRBD1 TRBJ2-1 TRBV5-1 CASSSITGEQEQFF TGCGCCAGCAGCTCAATTACAGGGGAGCAGGAGCAGTTCTTC
few NA TRBJ1-1 TRBV30 CAWSVIRGNTEAFF TGTGCCTGGAGTGTGATACGGGGGAACACTGAAGCTTTCTTT
NA NA TRBJ1-5 TRBV6-5 CASSYSGGSNQPQHF TGTGCCAGCAGTTACTCCGGCGGTAGCAATCAGCCCCAGCATTTT
NA NA TRBJ1-1 TRBV30 CAWSASKNTEAFF TGTGCCTGGAGTGCCAGTAAGAACACTGAAGCTTTCTTT
NA NA TRBJ1-1 TRBV11-3 CASGIDSYTEAFF TGTGCCAGCGGGATTGACAGCTACACTGAAGCTTTCTTT
NA NA TRBJ2-7 TRBV5-8 CASSSEPNLGYEQYF TGTGCCAGCAGCTCCGAGCCGAATTTGGGCTACGAGCAGTACTTC
NA NA TRBJ2-1 TRBV11-3 CASSPGHGGARNEQFF TGTGCCAGCAGCCCAGGTCATGGGGGGGCTCGGAATGAGCAGTTCTTC
few TRBD1 TRBJ1-1 TRBV28 CASSSRDRRPFNTEAFF TGTGCCAGCAGTTCGCGGGACAGGCGCCCCTTTAACACTGAAGCTTTCTTT
NA NA TRBJ2-2 TRBV7-9 CASSSGTFGRNTGELFF TGTGCCAGCAGCTCCGGGACTTTTGGGAGAAACACCGGGGAGCTGTTTTTT
NA NA TRBJ1-1 TRBV15 CATSRGYTEAFF TGTGCCACCAGCAGGGGGTACACTGAAGCTTTCTTT
NA NA TRBJ2-5 TRBV19 CASSLGWGQETQYF TGTGCCAGTAGTTTGGGGTGGGGCCAAGAGACCCAGTACTTC
NA NA TRBJ2-7 TRBV28 CASSLLFYEQYF TGTGCCAGCAGTTTATTATTCTACGAGCAGTACTTC
NA TRBD1 TRBJ1-4 TRBV5-6 CASSLVDRIGEKLFF TGTGCCAGCAGCTTGGTGGACAGGATAGGTGAAAAACTGTTTTTT
NA NA TRBJ1-2 TRBV10-3 CAISESTVRRYTF TGTGCCATCAGTGAGTCCACAGTTCGTCGCTACACCTTC
once TRBD1 TRBJ1-5 TRBV19 CASSKGQINQPQHF TGTGCCAGTAGTAAGGGACAGATCAATCAGCCCCAGCATTTT
once NA TRBJ1-2 TRBV9 CASSSTGYGYTF TGTGCCAGCAGCTCCACAGGGTACGGCTACACCTTC
NA NA TRBJ2-7 TRBV28 CASSHSLWVHEQYF TGTGCCAGCAGCCACAGCCTATGGGTCCACGAGCAGTACTTC